Given below is one T cell receptor beta chain in context. Sequenced by immunoSEQ multiplex PCR; TCRdb stores in-frame clones only, minus some. The table records 100,000 to 150,000 clones, about four fifths of them present only once. The CDR3 has 15 amino acids. The V gene's germline CDR1 is SGHAT and CDR2 FQNNGV. V gave up 5 bases and J gave up 7 bases; unmatched junction bases: 10. This sample was taken from a study of identifying expanded T cells in peripheral blood. The J gene is TRBJ2-1, the V gene TRBV11-2, with 8 nucleotides matching TRBD1. The sample consisted of blood. The TCR sequence derives from a person between 18 and 70 years old in good health. The chain's CDR3 is CASSANRGSVNEQFF. In DNA form, the CDR3 reads TGTGCCAGCAGCGCTAACAGGGGGTCAGTGAATGAGCAGTTCTTC.